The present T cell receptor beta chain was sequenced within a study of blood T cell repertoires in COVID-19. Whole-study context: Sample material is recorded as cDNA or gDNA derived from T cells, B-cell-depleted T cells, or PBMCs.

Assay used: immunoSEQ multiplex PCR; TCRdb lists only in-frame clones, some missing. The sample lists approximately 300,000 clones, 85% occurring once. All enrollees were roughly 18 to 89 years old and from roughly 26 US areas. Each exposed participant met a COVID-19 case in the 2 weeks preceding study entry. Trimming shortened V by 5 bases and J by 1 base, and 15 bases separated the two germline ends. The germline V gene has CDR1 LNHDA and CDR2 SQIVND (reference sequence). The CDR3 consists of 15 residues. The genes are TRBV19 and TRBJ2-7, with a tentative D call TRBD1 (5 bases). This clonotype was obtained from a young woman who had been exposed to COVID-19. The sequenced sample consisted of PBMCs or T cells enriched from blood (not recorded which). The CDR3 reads CASSLDSTLSYEQYF. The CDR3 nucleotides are TGTGCCAGTAGTCTCGACAGTACTCTTTCCTACGAGCAGTACTTC.